A selection of T cell receptor beta chains follows, all from one sample in a study of cytomegalovirus exposure and HLA in healthy donors. TCRdb's table, derived via immunoSEQ multiplex PCR, lists solely in-frame clones and lacks some. The top ten hold roughly 6.9% of the sample, which has 90,000 to 100,000 clones, approximately 72% seen once. The material sequenced was PBMCs. These receptors were collected from a man in his forties or fifties in good health and CMV-seropositive. The CDR3 runs from the conserved cysteine through the conserved F or W. A D gene is named only where the DNA matches it firmly. Size is stated for part of the rows, as once, few or many counts, or as a class when the clone is expanded.

TGCGCCAGCAGCTCGTGGGGAGTCGGGGGGCCGGGGACTAGCGGGGGTCTCAATTACAATGAGCAGTTCTTC	CASSSWGVGGPGTSGGLNYNEQFF	TRBD2	.	TRBJ2-1	TRBV5-1
TGTGCCAGCAGTGTTGCTAGCGGGGGGGCCCGCTCCTACAATGAGCAGTTCTTC	CASSVASGGARSYNEQFF	TRBD2	.	TRBJ2-1	TRBV6-1
TGTGCCAGCAGCACCTCCTACGAGCAGTACTTC	CASSTSYEQYF	.	once	TRBJ2-7	TRBV7-2
TGTGCCAGCAGTCTCAGACAGGGGGCCTCTATAGAGACCCAGTACTTC	CASSLRQGASIETQYF	TRBD1	.	TRBJ2-5	TRBV27
TGTGCCAGCAAGCAGGACAGGGGCTCCTACGAGCAGTACTTC	CASKQDRGSYEQYF	TRBD1	.	TRBJ2-7	TRBV6-5
TGTGCCAGCAGTACGGACAGGGGGCGCTTGGATGGCTACACCTTC	CASSTDRGRLDGYTF	TRBD1	.	TRBJ1-2	TRBV27
TGTGCCAGCAGCCCCGGACAGGGACGGAACAATGAGCAGTTCTTC	CASSPGQGRNNEQFF	TRBD1	.	TRBJ2-1	TRBV7-3
TGTGCCAGCTCACCACAAATTGCTAGCGAGACAGATACGCAGTATTTT	CASSPQIASETDTQYF	.	.	TRBJ2-3	TRBV18
TGTGCCAGCAGCTTCCGGAACACTGAAGCTTTCTTT	CASSFRNTEAFF	.	.	TRBJ1-1	TRBV7-9
TGTGCCAGCGGAGAGGGAAGCTCCTACAATGAGCAGTTCTTC	CASGEGSSYNEQFF	.	.	TRBJ2-1	TRBV2
TGTGCCAGTAGTACAGCCGGGACAGAGAGATACGAGCAGTACTTC	CASSTAGTERYEQYF	TRBD1	.	TRBJ2-7	TRBV19
TGTGCCAGCAGCTTCGGGACAGGATCCTACGAGCAGTACTTC	CASSFGTGSYEQYF	TRBD1	.	TRBJ2-7	TRBV11-2
TGCGCCAGCAGCCCCCGACAGCTGATAGACAATGAGCAGTTCTTC	CASSPRQLIDNEQFF	.	.	TRBJ2-1	TRBV4-3
TGCGCCAGCAGCTTGACAGGCGTAAACCCCTACGAGCAGTACTTC	CASSLTGVNPYEQYF	.	many	TRBJ2-7	TRBV5-1
TGTGCCAGCAGATCGGAGGGGTCCGCCGGGGAGCTGTTTTTT	CASRSEGSAGELFF	.	few	TRBJ2-2	TRBV7-3
TGTGCCAGCAGCTTGGGGGCCTCCTACGAGCAGTACTTC	CASSLGASYEQYF	.	.	TRBJ2-7	TRBV13
TGTGCTAGCAGCTTAGAACTAGCGGGAGGAACAGATACGCAGTATTTT	CASSLELAGGTDTQYF	TRBD2	.	TRBJ2-3	TRBV7-7
TGTGCCAGCAGCCAATGGGGACAGGGGGCTCCGAGCTCTGGAAACACCATATATTTT	CASSQWGQGAPSSGNTIYF	TRBD1	.	TRBJ1-3	TRBV14
TGTGCCATCAGCCTGGGACAGCGCACAGATACGCAGTATTTT	CAISLGQRTDTQYF	TRBD1	few	TRBJ2-3	TRBV10-3
TGTGCCAGCAGCGTGTCCAGGGCATCGGGCAATGAGCAGTTCTTC	CASSVSRASGNEQFF	.	.	TRBJ2-1	TRBV11-3
TGTGCCAGCAGGGGGCCTCCTAAGGCCCAACAGGGGGTCTACACTGAAGCTTTCTTT	CASRGPPKAQQGVYTEAFF	TRBD1	.	TRBJ1-1	TRBV2
TGTGCCAGCAGCTCTAGGGACAGGGCGTATGGCTACACCTTC	CASSSRDRAYGYTF	TRBD1	.	TRBJ1-2	TRBV7-8
TGCGCCAGCAGCCAGGCTAATTTAGGGGGCTATGGCTACACCTTC	CASSQANLGGYGYTF	.	.	TRBJ1-2	TRBV4-3
TGTGCCAGCAGTAGCCGGGACAGGGGTGGCAATCAGCCCCAGCATTTT	CASSSRDRGGNQPQHF	TRBD1	.	TRBJ1-5	TRBV6-6
TGCGCCAGCAGCTTGCGTCCTACAGGGGCTGGGAATGAAAAACTGTTTTTT	CASSLRPTGAGNEKLFF	TRBD1	.	TRBJ1-4	TRBV5-1
TGCAGCGTTGAAGGTACGAGGGATGGCTACACCTTC	CSVEGTRDGYTF	.	.	TRBJ1-2	TRBV29-1
TGTGCCACCAGCAGAGCAACAGGGGTAGATACGCAGTATTTT	CATSRATGVDTQYF	TRBD1	.	TRBJ2-3	TRBV15
TGTGCCAGCTCAATATTACAGGGAAGCACCGGGGAGCTGTTCTTT	CASSILQGSTGELFF	.	.	TRBJ2-2	TRBV18
TGTGCCATCAGTGAGGGGACAGGCGCATCACCCCTCCACTTT	CAISEGTGASPLHF	TRBD1	.	TRBJ1-6	TRBV10-3
TGTGCCAGTAGAAATCAGGGTACAAGCGAGCAGTACTTC	CASRNQGTSEQYF	.	.	TRBJ2-7	TRBV19
TGTGCCAGCAGCGGACTAGCGGGAGGGAACAATGAGCAGTTCTTC	CASSGLAGGNNEQFF	TRBD2	.	TRBJ2-1	TRBV5-4
TGTGCCAGCAGCTTCCGGGACAGGGAGGGATATGGCTACACCTTC	CASSFRDREGYGYTF	TRBD1	.	TRBJ1-2	TRBV5-4
TGTGCCAGCAGCCCCCCAGGAGGGGGGGGTCAGGCCCTCCACTTT	CASSPPGGGGQALHF	.	once	TRBJ1-6	TRBV6-5
TGCGCCAGCAGCCAAACGCTAGCGGGGCGGGGGGTAGGAGGGCAGTTCTTC	CASSQTLAGRGVGGQFF	TRBD2	.	TRBJ2-1	TRBV4-1
TGCGCCAGCAGCTTCGACAGGGCAGAGACCCAGTACTTC	CASSFDRAETQYF	TRBD1	.	TRBJ2-5	TRBV5-1
TGTGCAAGTCGGTGTTACAGGGGGCACTGTGGCTACACCTTC	CASRCYRGHCGYTF	.	.	TRBJ1-2	TRBV12-2
TGTGCCAGCACTTTAGCTCGCCCCGGACTCGTAACGTCACCCCTCCACTTT	CASTLARPGLVTSPLHF	.	once	TRBJ1-6	TRBV27